This note documents a single T cell receptor (beta chain) sequence. Its antigen is not known. This sample stems from a study of T cells in Graves' hyperthyroidism and ophthalmopathy. Background on the study: Blood was drawn when the patient was first diagnosed and still untreated.

Amplified TCR beta CDR3 regions derived from RNA transcripts. TCR CDR3 regions were first amplified by RT-PCR with HTBI primers. TCRdb re-derived calls from the multiplex PCR reads in MiXCR, one entry per CDR3 protein. In the table there are about 840,000 distinct CDR3 sequences, roughly 37% of which are singletons. Germline CDR1 reads MNHEY; CDR2 reads SVGAGI. Germline trimming cut 6 bases from V and 8 bases from J; bases unmatched to any gene: 7. The CDR3 has 13 residues. Overall study results and limits: A 13 V-J model separated ophthalmopathy from stable hyperthyroidism.

Diagnoses rested on clinical symptoms, serum thyroxine and TRAb, thyroid ultrasound and orbital computed tomography. PBMCs were sourced from less than 13 ml fresh peripheral blood. The sequenced sample consisted of blood. The chain employs TRBV6-5 and TRBJ1-2, with 9 bases fitting TRBD1. The source is a man between 18 and 35 years old with Graves' hyperthyroidism. CDR3 residues: CASSSGTGQGYTF. The DNA of the CDR3 is TGTGCCAGCAGCTCCGGGACAGGGCAGGGCTACACCTTC.